A selection of T cell receptor beta chains follows, all from one sample in a study of shared clonotypes between healthy human individuals. Measured with immunoSEQ multiplex PCR; TCRdb has only the in-frame clones, and not every one. The data contain about 1,500,000 clones, 96% of them singletons. Sequencing used naive CD4+ T cells sorted from blood. The receptors derive from a man younger than 40 in good health. CDR3s leave out the opening cysteine and the closing phenylalanine or tryptophan.

J | V | CDR3
TRBJ2-7 | TRBV11-2 | ASAGGRLEQY
TRBJ1-1 | TRBV18 | ASSREGFYTEAF
TRBJ2-7 | TRBV5-1 | ASSHITGGSYEQY
TRBJ2-5 | TRBV4-2 | ASSQDGLAGVETQY
TRBJ2-3 | TRBV6-6 | ASSQGADTQY
TRBJ1-2 | TRBV6-6 | AQMAQGVYGYT
TRBJ2-3 | TRBV4-3 | ASSQVESTDTQY
TRBJ2-7 | TRBV19 | ASSVTSGNRYEQY
TRBJ2-1 | TRBV7-2 | AAANSAAYNEQF
TRBJ2-1 | TRBV11-2 | ASSLSGVSNEQF
TRBJ2-7 | TRBV6-6 | ASSYGQTYSYEQY
TRBJ2-4 | TRBV7-9 | ASSAGQGKNIQY
TRBJ1-2 | TRBV6-1 | ASSGTGTSVAGYT
TRBJ2-5 | TRBV7-6 | ASSFSGTTQRETQY
TRBJ2-2 | TRBV28 | ASSLKQGFFAGELF
TRBJ1-1 | TRBV7-9 | ASSAGTPGPEAF
TRBJ2-1 | TRBV19 | ASSLGLAGVLRYEQF
TRBJ2-1 | TRBV28 | ASGTGTSYEQF
TRBJ2-3 | TRBV9 | ASSVVGGGTDTQY
TRBJ2-2 | TRBV9 | ASSVQGAGSGELF
TRBJ2-7 | TRBV6-6 | ASSYRDRRAYEQY
TRBJ2-2 | TRBV5-1 | ASSFGFPGELF
TRBJ2-3 | TRBV7-2 | ASSKGTSGRGHTDTQY
TRBJ2-7 | TRBV27 | ASSLRVSSYEQY